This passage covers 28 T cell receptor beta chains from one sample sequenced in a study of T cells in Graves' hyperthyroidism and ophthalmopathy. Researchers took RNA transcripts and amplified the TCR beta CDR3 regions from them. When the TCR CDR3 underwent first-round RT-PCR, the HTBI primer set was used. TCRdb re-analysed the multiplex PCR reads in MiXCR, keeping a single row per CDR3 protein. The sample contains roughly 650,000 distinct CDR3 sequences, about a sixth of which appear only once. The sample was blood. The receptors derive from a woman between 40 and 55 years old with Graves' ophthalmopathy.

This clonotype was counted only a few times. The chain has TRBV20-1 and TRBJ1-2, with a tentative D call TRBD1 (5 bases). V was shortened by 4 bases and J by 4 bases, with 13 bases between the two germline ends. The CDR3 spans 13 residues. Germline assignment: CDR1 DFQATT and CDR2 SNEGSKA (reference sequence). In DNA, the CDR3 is TGCAGTGCTATTTCTGACAGAAGCTATGGCTACACCTTC. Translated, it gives CSAISDRSYGYTF.

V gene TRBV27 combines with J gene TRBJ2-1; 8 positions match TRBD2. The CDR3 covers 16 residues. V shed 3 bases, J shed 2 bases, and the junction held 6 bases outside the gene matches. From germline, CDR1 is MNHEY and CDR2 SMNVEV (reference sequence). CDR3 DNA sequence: TGTGCCAGCAGTTTGGTTAGCGGGACAACCTACAATGAGCAGTTCTTC. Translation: CASSLVSGTTYNEQFF.

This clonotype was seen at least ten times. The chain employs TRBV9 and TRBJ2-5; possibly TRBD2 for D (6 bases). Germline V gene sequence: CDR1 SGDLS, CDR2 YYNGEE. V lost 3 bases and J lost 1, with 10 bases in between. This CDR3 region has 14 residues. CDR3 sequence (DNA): TGTGCCAGCAGCGCGTACGGGGGCCAAGAGACCCAGTACTTC. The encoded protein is CASSAYGGQETQYF.

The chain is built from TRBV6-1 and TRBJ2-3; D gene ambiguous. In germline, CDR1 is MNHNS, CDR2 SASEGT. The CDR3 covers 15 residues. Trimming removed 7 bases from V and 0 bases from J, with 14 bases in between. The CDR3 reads CASTHHGGSTDTQYF. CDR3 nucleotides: TGTGCCAGCACCCACCATGGCGGTAGCACAGATACGCAGTATTTT.

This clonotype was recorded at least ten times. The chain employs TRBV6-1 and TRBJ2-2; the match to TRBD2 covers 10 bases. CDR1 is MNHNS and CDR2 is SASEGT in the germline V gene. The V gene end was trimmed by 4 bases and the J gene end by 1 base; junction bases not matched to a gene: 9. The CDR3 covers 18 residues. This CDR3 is CASSGNLLAGWNTGELFF. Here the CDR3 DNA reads TGTGCCAGCAGTGGAAACTTACTAGCGGGATGGAACACCGGGGAGCTGTTTTTT.

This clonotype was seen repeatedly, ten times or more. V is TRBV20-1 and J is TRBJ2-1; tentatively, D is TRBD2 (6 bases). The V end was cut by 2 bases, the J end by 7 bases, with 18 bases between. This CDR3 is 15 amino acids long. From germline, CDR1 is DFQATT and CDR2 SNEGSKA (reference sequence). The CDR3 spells CSARTSREERNEQFF. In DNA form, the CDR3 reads TGCAGTGCTAGAACGTCGAGGGAGGAGAGGAATGAGCAGTTCTTC.

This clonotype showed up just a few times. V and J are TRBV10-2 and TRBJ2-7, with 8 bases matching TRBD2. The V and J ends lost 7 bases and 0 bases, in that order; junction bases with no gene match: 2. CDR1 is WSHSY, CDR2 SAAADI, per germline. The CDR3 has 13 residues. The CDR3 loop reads CASKAGASYEQYF. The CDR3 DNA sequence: TGCGCCAGCAAAGCGGGGGCCTCCTACGAGCAGTACTTC.

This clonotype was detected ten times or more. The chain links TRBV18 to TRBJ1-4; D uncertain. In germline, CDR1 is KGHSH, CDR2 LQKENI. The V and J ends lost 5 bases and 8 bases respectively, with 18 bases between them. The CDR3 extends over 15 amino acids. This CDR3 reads CASSKVASGGEKLFF. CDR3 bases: TGTGCCAGCTCAAAAGTGGCTTCAGGAGGGGAAAAACTGTTTTTT.

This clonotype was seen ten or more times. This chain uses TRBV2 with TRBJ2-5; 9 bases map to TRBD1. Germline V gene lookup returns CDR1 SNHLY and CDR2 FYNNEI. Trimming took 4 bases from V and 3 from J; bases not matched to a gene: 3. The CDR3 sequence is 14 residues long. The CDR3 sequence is CASSGGQGKETQYF. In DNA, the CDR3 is TGTGCCAGCAGTGGGGGACAGGGTAAAGAGACCCAGTACTTC. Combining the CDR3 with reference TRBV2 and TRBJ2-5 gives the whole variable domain EPEVTQTPSHQVTQMGQEVILRCVPISNHLYFYWYRQILGQKVEFLVSFYNNEISEKSEIFDDQFSVERPDGSNFTLKIRSTKLEDSAMYFCASSGGQGKETQYFGPGTRLLVL.

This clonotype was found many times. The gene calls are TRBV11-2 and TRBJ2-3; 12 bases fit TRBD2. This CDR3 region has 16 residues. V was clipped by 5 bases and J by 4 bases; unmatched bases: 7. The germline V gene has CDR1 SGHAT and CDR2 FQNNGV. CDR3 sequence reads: CASSPRTSGTADTQYF. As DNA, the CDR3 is TGTGCCAGCAGCCCACGGACTAGCGGGACCGCAGATACGCAGTATTTT. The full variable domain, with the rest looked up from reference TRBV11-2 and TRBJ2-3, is EAGVAQSPRYKIIEKRQSVAFWCNPISGHATLYWYQQILGQGPKLLIQFQNNGVVDDSQLPKDRFSAERLKGVDSTLKIQPAKLEDSAVYLCASSPRTSGTADTQYFGPGTRLTVL.

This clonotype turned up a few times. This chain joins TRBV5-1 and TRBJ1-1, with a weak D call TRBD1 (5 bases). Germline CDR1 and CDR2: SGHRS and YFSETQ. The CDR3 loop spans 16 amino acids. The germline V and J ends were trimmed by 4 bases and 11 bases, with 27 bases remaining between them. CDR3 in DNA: TGCGCCAGCAGCCCTCCCGGCCAAAACAGGCAAGATGTCGCTTTCTTT. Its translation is CASSPPGQNRQDVAFF.

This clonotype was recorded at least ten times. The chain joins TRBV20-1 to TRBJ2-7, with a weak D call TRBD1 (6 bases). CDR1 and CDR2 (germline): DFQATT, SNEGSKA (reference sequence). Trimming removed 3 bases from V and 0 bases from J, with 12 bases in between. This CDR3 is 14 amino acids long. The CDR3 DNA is TGCAGTGCTAGTGAGACAGGCTACTCCTACGAGCAGTACTTC. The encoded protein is CSASETGYSYEQYF.

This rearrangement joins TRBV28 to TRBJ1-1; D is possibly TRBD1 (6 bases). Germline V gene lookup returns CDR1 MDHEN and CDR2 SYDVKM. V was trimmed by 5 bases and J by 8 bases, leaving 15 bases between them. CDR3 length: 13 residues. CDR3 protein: CASSTGTSREAFF. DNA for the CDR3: TGTGCCAGCAGTACCGGGACATCAAGAGAAGCTTTCTTT.

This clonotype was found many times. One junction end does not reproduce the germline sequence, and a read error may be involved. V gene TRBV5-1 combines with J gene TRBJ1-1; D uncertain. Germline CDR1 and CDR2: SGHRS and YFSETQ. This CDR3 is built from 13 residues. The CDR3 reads CASSLVSNTEAFF. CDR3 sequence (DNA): TGTGCCAGCAGCTTAGTCTCGAACACTGAAGCTTTCTTT.

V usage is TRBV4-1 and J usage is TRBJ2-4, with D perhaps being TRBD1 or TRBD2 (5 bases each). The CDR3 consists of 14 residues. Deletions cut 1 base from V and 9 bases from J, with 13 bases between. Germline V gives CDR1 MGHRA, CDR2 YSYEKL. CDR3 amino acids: CASSQGVGTGIQYF. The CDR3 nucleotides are TGCGCCAGCAGCCAAGGGGTAGGGACGGGCATTCAGTACTTC.

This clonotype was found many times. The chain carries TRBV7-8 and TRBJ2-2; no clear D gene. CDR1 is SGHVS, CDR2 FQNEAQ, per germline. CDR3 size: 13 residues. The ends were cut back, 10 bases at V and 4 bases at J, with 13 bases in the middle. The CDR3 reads CATTGRLTGELFF. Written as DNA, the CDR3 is TGTGCCACCACGGGTAGGCTCACCGGGGAGCTGTTTTTT.

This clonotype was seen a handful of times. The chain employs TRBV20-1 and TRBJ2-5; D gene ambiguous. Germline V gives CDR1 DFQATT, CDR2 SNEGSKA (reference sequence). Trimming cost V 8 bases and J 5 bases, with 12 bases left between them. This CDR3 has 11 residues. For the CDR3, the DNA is TGCAGTTCAATAGGAATCGAGACCCAGTACTTC. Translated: CSSIGIETQYF.

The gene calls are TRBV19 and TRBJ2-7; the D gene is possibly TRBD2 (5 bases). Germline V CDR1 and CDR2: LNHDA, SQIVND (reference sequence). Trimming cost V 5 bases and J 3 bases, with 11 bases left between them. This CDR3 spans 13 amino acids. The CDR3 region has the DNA TGTGCCAGTAGTTACGGGGTTCACTACGAGCAGTACTTC. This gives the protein CASSYGVHYEQYF.

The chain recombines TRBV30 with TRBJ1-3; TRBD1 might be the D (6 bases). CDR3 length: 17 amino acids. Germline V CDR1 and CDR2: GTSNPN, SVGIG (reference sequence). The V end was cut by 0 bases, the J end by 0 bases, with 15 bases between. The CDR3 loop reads CAWSVHRQVTSGNTIYF. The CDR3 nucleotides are TGTGCCTGGAGTGTACACCGACAGGTCACCTCTGGAAACACCATATATTTT. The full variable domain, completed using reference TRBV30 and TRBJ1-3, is SQTIHQWPATLVQPVGSPLSLECTVEGTSNPNLYWYRQAAGRGLQLLFYSVGIGQISSEVPQNLSASRPQDRQFILSSKKLLLSDSGFYLCAWSVHRQVTSGNTIYFGEGSWLTVV.

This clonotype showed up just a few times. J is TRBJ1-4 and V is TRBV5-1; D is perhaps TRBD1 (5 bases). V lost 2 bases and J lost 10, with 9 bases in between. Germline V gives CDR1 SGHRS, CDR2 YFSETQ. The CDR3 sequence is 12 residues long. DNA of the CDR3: TGCGCCAGCAGCTTACTCCAGGGAAAACTGTTTTTT. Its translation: CASSLLQGKLFF.

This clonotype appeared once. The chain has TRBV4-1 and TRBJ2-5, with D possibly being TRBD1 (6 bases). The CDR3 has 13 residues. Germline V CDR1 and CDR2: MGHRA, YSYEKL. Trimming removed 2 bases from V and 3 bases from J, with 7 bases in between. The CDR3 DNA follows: TGCGCCAGCAGCCAACGGACAGAAGAGACCCAGTACTTC. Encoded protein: CASSQRTEETQYF.

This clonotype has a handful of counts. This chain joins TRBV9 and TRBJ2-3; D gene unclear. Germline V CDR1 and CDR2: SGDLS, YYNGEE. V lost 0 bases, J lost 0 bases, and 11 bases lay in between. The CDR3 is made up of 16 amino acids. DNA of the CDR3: TGTGCCAGCAGCGTAGAGTCCGAGACTAGCACAGATACGCAGTATTTT. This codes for CASSVESETSTDTQYF.

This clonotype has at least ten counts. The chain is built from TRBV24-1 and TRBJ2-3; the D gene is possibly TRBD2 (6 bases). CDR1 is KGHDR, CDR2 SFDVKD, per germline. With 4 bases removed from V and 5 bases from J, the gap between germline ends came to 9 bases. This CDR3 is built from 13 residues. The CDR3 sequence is CATSEQAGDTQYF. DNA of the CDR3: TGTGCCACCAGTGAACAAGCGGGAGATACGCAGTATTTT.

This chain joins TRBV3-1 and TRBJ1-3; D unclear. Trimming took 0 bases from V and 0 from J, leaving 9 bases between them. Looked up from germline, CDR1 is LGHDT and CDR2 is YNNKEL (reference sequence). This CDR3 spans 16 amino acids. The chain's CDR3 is CASSQDLSSSGNTIYF. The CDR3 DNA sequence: TGTGCCAGCAGCCAAGATCTGTCGAGCTCTGGAAACACCATATATTTT.

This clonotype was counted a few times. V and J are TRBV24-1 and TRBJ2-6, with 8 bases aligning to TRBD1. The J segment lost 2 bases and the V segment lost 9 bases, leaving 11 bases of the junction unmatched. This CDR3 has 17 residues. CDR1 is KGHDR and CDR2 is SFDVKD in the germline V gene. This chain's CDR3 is CATQPAGGIPGANVLTF. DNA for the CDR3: TGTGCCACCCAGCCGGCAGGGGGCATACCTGGGGCCAACGTCCTGACTTTC.

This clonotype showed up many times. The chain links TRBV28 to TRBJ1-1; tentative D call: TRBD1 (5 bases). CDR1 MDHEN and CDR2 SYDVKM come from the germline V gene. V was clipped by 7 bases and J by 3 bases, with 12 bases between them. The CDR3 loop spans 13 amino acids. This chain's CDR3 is CASKSFRDTEAFF. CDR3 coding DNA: TGTGCCAGCAAGAGTTTCAGGGACACTGAAGCTTTCTTT.

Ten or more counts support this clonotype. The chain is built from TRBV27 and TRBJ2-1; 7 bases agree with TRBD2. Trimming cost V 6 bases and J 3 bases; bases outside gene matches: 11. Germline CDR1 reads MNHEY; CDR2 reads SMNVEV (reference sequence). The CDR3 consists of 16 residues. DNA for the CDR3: TGTGCCAGCAGGGGTAGGGCGGGAGCCGACTACAATGAGCAGTTCTTC. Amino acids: CASRGRAGADYNEQFF.

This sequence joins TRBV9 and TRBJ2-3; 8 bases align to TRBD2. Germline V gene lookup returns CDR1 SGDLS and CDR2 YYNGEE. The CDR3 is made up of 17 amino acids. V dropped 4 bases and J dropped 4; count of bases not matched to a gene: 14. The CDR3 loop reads CASSPRISGGFADTQYF. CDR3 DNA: TGTGCCAGCAGCCCTCGGATCAGCGGGGGTTTCGCAGATACGCAGTATTTT.